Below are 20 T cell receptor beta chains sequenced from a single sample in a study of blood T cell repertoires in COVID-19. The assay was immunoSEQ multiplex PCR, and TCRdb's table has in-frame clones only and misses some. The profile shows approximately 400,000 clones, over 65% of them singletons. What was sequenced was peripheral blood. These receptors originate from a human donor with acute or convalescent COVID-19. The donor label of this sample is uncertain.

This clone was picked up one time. In nucleotides, the CDR3 is TGTGCCACCAGCAGAGATCCCTTGAGGTACGGTGAACGGGACAGGGGTAATCTGGGCTATGGCTACACCTTC. This encodes CATSRDPLRYGERDRGNLGYGYTF. The chain combines TRBV15 with TRBJ1-2; 10 bases map to TRBD1. This CDR3 spans 24 amino acids. Trimming took 0 bases from V and 4 from J; bases not matched to a gene: 29. Per the germline V gene, CDR1 is LNHNV and CDR2 is YYDKDF (reference sequence).

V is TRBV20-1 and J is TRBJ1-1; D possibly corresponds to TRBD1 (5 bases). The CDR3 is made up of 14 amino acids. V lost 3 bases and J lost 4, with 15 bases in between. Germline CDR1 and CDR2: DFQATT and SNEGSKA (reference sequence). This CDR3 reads CSASSPERGTEAFF. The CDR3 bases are TGCAGTGCTAGTAGTCCAGAAAGGGGCACTGAAGCTTTCTTT.

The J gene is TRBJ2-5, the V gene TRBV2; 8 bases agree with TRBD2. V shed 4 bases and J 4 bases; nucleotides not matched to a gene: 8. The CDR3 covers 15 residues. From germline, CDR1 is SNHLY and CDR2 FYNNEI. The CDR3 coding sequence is TGTGCCAGCAGTGGGACTAGCACCGGGGGAGAGACCCAGTACTTC. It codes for CASSGTSTGGETQYF.

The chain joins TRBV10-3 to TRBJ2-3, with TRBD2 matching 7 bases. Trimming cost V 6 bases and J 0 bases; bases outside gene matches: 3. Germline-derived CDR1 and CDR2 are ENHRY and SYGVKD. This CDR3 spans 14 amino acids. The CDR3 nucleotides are TGTGCCATCAGGGGGGAGGGCAGCACAGATACGCAGTATTTT. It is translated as CAIRGEGSTDTQYF.

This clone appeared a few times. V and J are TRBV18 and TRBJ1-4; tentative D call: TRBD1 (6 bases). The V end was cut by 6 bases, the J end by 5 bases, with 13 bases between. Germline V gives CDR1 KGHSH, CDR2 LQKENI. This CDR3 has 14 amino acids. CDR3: CASSKDSQNEKLFF. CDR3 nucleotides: TGTGCCAGCTCTAAGGACAGCCAGAATGAAAAACTGTTTTTT. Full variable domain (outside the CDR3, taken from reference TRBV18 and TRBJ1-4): NAGVMQNPRHLVRRRGQEARLRCSPMKGHSHVYWYRQLPEEGLKFMVYLQKENIIDESGMPKERFSAEFPKEGPSILRIQQVVRGDSAAYFCASSKDSQNEKLFFGSGTQLSVL.

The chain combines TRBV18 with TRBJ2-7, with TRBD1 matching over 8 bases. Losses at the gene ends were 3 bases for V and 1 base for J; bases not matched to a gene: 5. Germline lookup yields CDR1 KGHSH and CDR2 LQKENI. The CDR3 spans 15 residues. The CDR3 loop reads CASSPVGQGSYEQYF. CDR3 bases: TGTGCCAGCTCACCGGTAGGACAGGGTTCCTACGAGCAGTACTTC.

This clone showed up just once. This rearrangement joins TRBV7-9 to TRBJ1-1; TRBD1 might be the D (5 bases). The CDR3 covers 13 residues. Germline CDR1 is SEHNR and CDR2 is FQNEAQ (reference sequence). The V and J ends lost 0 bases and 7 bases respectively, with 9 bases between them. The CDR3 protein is CASSLAGGGEAFF. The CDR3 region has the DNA TGTGCCAGCAGCTTAGCGGGGGGTGGTGAAGCTTTCTTT.

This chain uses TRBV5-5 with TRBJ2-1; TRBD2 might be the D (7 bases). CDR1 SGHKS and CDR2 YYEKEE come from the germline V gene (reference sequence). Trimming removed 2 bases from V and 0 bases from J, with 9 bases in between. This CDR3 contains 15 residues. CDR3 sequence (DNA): TGTGCCAGCAGCTTTGGGGGGGCCTCCTACAATGAGCAGTTCTTC. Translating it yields CASSFGGASYNEQFF. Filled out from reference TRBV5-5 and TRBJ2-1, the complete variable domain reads DAGVTQSPTHLIKTRGQQVTLRCSPISGHKSVSWYQQVLGQGPQFIFQYYEKEERGRGNFPDRFSARQFPNYSSELNVNALLLGDSALYLCASSFGGASYNEQFFGPGTRLTVL.

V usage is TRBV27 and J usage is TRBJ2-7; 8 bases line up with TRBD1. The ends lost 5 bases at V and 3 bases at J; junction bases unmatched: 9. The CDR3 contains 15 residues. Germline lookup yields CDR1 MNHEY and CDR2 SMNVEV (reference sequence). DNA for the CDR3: TGTGCCAGCAGTAAAACCGGGACAGGTTACTACGAGCAGTACTTC. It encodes CASSKTGTGYYEQYF.

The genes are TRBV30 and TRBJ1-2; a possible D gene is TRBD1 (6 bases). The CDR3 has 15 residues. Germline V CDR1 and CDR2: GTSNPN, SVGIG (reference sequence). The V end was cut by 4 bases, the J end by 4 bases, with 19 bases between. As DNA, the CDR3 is TGTGCCTGGATCTTCCGATCGACAGGCGGCTATGGCTACACCTTC. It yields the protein CAWIFRSTGGYGYTF.

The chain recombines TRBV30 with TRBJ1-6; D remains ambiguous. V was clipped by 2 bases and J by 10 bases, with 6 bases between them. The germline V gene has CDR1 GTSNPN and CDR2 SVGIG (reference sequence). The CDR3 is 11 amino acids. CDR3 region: CAWSQVSPLHF. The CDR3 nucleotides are TGTGCCTGGAGTCAGGTCTCACCCCTCCACTTT. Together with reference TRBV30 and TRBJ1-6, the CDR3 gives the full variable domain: SQTIHQWPATLVQPVGSPLSLECTVEGTSNPNLYWYRQAAGRGLQLLFYSVGIGQISSEVPQNLSASRPQDRQFILSSKKLLLSDSGFYLCAWSQVSPLHFGNGTRLTVT.

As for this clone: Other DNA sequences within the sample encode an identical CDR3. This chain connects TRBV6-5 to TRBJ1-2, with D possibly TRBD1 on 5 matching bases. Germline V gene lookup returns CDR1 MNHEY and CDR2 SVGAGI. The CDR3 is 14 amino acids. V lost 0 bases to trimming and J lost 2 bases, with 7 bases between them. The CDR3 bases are TGTGCCAGCAGTTACTCCCGGGGGAACTATGGCTACACCTTC. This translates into CASSYSRGNYGYTF.

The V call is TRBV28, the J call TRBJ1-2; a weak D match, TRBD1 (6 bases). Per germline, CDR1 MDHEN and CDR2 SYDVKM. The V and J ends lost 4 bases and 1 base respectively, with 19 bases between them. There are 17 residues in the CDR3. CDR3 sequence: CASSSLSRGQFNYGYTF. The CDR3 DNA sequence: TGTGCCAGCAGTTCCCTCTCTCGCGGACAGTTTAACTATGGCTACACCTTC.

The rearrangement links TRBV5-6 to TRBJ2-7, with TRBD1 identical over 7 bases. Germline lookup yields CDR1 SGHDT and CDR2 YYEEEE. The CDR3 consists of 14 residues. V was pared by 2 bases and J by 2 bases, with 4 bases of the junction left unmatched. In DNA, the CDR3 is TGTGCCAGCAGCTTAGGGGGCGGGCCCTACGAGCAGTACTTC. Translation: CASSLGGGPYEQYF.

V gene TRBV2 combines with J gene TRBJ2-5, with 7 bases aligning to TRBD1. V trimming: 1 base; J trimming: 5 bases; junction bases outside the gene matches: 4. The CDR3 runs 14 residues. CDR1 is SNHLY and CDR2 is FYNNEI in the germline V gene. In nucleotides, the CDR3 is TGTGCCAGCAGTGAAGACAGGGGAACTGAGACCCAGTACTTC. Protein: CASSEDRGTETQYF.

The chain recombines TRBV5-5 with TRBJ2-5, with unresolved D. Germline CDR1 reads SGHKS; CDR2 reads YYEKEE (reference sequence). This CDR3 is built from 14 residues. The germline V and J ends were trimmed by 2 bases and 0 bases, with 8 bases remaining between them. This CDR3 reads CASSFDGYQETQYF. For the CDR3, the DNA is TGTGCCAGCAGCTTCGACGGGTACCAAGAGACCCAGTACTTC.

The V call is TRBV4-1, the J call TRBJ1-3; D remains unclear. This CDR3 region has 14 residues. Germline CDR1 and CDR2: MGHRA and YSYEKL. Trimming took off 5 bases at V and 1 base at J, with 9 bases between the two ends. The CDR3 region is CASSGRESGNTIYF. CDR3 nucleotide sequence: TGCGCCAGCAGCGGGAGGGAATCTGGAAACACCATATATTTT.

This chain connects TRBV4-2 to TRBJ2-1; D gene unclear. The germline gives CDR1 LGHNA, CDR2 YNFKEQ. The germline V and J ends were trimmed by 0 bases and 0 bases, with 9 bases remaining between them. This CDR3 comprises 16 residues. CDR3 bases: TGTGCCAGCAGCCAAGAAGGCGGAAACTCCTACAATGAGCAGTTCTTC. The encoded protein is CASSQEGGNSYNEQFF.

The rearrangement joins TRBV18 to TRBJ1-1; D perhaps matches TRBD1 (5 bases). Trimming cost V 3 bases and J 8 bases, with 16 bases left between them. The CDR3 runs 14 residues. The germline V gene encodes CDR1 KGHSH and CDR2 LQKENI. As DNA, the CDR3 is TGTGCCAGCTCACCGAGTGGCGGTTACAGGGAAGCTTTCTTT. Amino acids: CASSPSGGYREAFF.

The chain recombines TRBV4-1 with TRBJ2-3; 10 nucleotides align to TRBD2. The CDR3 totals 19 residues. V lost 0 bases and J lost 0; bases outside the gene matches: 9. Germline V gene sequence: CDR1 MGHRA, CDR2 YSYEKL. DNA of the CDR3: TGCGCCAGCAGCCAAGATCTTGGTAGCGGGGGGTCAAGCACAGATACGCAGTATTTT. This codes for CASSQDLGSGGSSTDTQYF.